This record covers a single TCR beta chain. Its matching antigen is unknown. Data came from immunoSEQ multiplex PCR; TCRdb stores just in-frame clones and leaves some out. Of 40,000 to 50,000 clones in the sample, nearly 75% were seen once. This specimen comes from a study of vaccination effects on CD4 cells after COVID-19. The ViraFEST assay expanded antigen-specific CD4+ T cells with viral peptide pools before sequencing. Investigators separated out CD4+ T cells once approximately 11 days of culture had passed. Two doses of BNT162b2 or mRNA-1273 vaccine were administered to participants. V was trimmed by 0 bases and J by 7 bases, leaving 19 bases between them. This CDR3 region has 17 residues. The germline gives CDR1 SGHRS, CDR2 YFSETQ.

This specimen was CD4+ T cells from PBMCs cultured with HCoV-OC43 spike peptides, taken after COVID-19 vaccination. Subset: HCoV-OC43 spike overlapping peptide pool stimulation. This clonotype originated in a human donor who received a COVID-19 vaccine. The chain couples TRBV5-1 to TRBJ2-2; D may match TRBD1 or TRBD2 (5 bases each). The CDR3 protein is CASSLGGPGRRVGELFF. In DNA, the CDR3 is TGCGCCAGCAGCTTGGGGGGACCGGGACGTCGAGTCGGGGAGCTGTTTTTT.